One sample yielded the 24 T cell receptor beta chains listed below, sequenced in a study of T cell responses to AZD1222 COVID-19 vaccine. TCRdb's table, derived via immunoSEQ multiplex PCR, lists solely in-frame clones and lacks some. The table lists around 190,000 clones, around 88% of them singletons. The material sequenced was peripheral blood, taken 28 days after the second AZD1222 dose. The receptors shown here come from an adult who received the AZD1222 COVID-19 vaccine.

The chain has TRBV14 and TRBJ2-5; D may be TRBD1 (6 bases). This CDR3 has 15 amino acids. Deletions cut 2 bases from V and 4 bases from J, with 14 bases between. Germline V gives CDR1 SGHDN, CDR2 FVKESK. The CDR3, as DNA: TGTGCCAGCAGCCAAAGCCAGGGGAAAGGAGAGACCCAGTACTTC. Amino acids: CASSQSQGKGETQYF. Full variable domain (outside the CDR3, taken from reference TRBV14 and TRBJ2-5): EAGVTQFPSHSVIEKGQTVTLRCDPISGHDNLYWYRRVMGKEIKFLLHFVKESKQDESGMPNNRFLAERTGGTYSTLKVQPAELEDSGVYFCASSQSQGKGETQYFGPGTRLLVL.

The chain has TRBV5-1 and TRBJ1-1, with 8 bases fitting TRBD1. The CDR3 has 18 amino acids. V trimming: 4 bases; J trimming: 6 bases; junction bases outside the gene matches: 20. Germline lookup yields CDR1 SGHRS and CDR2 YFSETQ. DNA for the CDR3: TGCGCCAGCAGCCCCGGACAGGGAGGGGGGCGATCAGGGGCTGAAGCTTTCTTT. Protein product: CASSPGQGGGRSGAEAFF.

The chain carries TRBV7-2 and TRBJ1-4, with D hard to call. There are 13 residues in the CDR3. The germline V gene has CDR1 SGHTA and CDR2 FQGNSA. V shed 1 base and J shed 6 bases, with 6 bases lying between them. The CDR3, as DNA: TGTGCCAGCAGCTTAGTAGGAGATGAAAAACTGTTTTTT. This encodes CASSLVGDEKLFF.

V is TRBV4-3 and J is TRBJ1-1, with D perhaps matching TRBD1 (5 bases). The CDR3 is 13 residues long. The ends were cut back, 0 bases at V and 11 bases at J, with 13 bases in the middle. Germline CDR1 reads LGHNA; CDR2 reads YSLEER. CDR3 nucleotides: TGCGCCAGCAGCCAAGATAGGGGTCTCGGGGCTTTCTTT. The encoded protein is CASSQDRGLGAFF.

J is TRBJ1-6 and V is TRBV15; 8 bases fit TRBD1. V lost 3 bases, J lost 3 bases, and 7 bases stayed unmatched. CDR3 length: 17 amino acids. Germline V gives CDR1 LNHNV, CDR2 YYDKDF (reference sequence). In DNA form, the CDR3 reads TGTGCCACCAGCAGGAACCTACAGGGGGGCTATAATTCACCCCTCCACTTT. Translated, it gives CATSRNLQGGYNSPLHF.

The CDR3 DNA reads TGTGCCAGCAGCCAAGACACTCAAGCAAGGGCTTTCTTT. It codes for CASSQDTQARAFF. V and J are TRBV4-2 and TRBJ1-1; D unresolved. The CDR3 covers 13 residues. Germline-derived CDR1 and CDR2 are LGHNA and YNFKEQ. With 0 bases removed from V and 11 bases from J, the gap between germline ends came to 13 bases.

Concerning this clone: This sample includes further DNA sequences coding for the same CDR3. The chain joins TRBV5-1 to TRBJ1-1; D unresolved. Between the trimmed V and J ends, which lost 0 bases and 1 base, there was a span of 7 bases. Germline loops: CDR1 SGHRS, CDR2 YFSETQ. This CDR3 has 14 residues. CDR3 sequence reads: CASSLGPGNTEAFF. CDR3 bases: TGCGCCAGCAGCTTGGGACCCGGGAACACTGAAGCTTTCTTT.

This clone has just one count. The chain employs TRBV5-1 and TRBJ2-7; possible D gene TRBD1, 6 bases. Germline CDR1 is SGHRS and CDR2 is YFSETQ. Deletions cut 4 bases from V and 1 base from J, with 18 bases between. The CDR3 consists of 16 residues. The CDR3 loop reads CASSPTGQLLSYEQYF. The CDR3 DNA follows: TGCGCCAGCAGCCCCACCGGACAGCTGTTATCCTACGAGCAGTACTTC. Supplemented by reference TRBV5-1 and TRBJ2-7, the full variable domain reads KAGVTQTPRYLIKTRGQQVTLSCSPISGHRSVSWYQQTPGQGLQFLFEYFSETQRNKGNFPGRFSGRQFSNSRSEMNVSTLELGDSALYLCASSPTGQLLSYEQYFGPGTRLTVT.

V and J are TRBV5-1 and TRBJ1-2; the D is unclear. CDR3 length: 15 residues. The V end lost 0 bases, the J end lost 1 base, and 10 bases lay between the germline ends. Germline CDR1 reads SGHRS; CDR2 reads YFSETQ. The CDR3, as DNA: TGCGCCAGCAGCTTGGAAGACGGCCTTAACTATGGCTACACCTTC. Translated, it gives CASSLEDGLNYGYTF.

The J gene is TRBJ1-2, the V gene TRBV7-9; D is undetermined. CDR3 size: 13 residues. The germline CDR1 and CDR2 sequences are SEHNR and FQNEAQ (reference sequence). The ends were cut back, 7 bases at V and 7 bases at J, with 16 bases in the middle. CDR3 region: CASTIDLAAGYTF. The CDR3 nucleotides are TGTGCCAGCACCATAGATTTGGCGGCTGGCTACACCTTC.

V gene TRBV19 combines with J gene TRBJ1-5; 7 bases are shared with TRBD1. The germline CDR1 and CDR2 sequences are LNHDA and SQIVND (reference sequence). The CDR3 is 15 amino acids. The V gene end was trimmed by 4 bases and the J gene end by 3 bases; junction bases not matched to a gene: 6. CDR3 region: CASSTEDRYNQPQHF. In nucleotides, the CDR3 is TGTGCCAGTAGTACGGAGGACAGGTACAATCAGCCCCAGCATTTT.

The CDR3 spells CASSVGHEQYF. For the CDR3, the DNA is TGCGCCAGCAGTGTGGGGCACGAGCAGTACTTC. The chain couples TRBV5-1 to TRBJ2-7, with a weak D call TRBD1 (5 bases). V lost 5 bases and J lost 5, with 8 bases in between. The CDR3 is made up of 11 amino acids. Germline V gene lookup returns CDR1 SGHRS and CDR2 YFSETQ.

The genes are TRBV7-3 and TRBJ1-6; D unresolved. V lost 2 bases and J lost 13, with 9 bases in between. CDR1 SGHTA and CDR2 FQGTGA come from the germline V gene. This CDR3 spans 12 amino acids. The CDR3 DNA follows: TGTGCCAGCAGCTTAGAAGTAGGGCCCCTCCACTTT. Translated: CASSLEVGPLHF.

V usage is TRBV18 and J usage is TRBJ2-5; D gene uncertain. Germline values: CDR1 KGHSH, CDR2 LQKENI. The CDR3 spans 14 residues. V was shortened by 2 bases and J by 2 bases, with 9 bases between the two germline ends. CDR3 in amino acids: CASSPRTYQETQYF. The DNA of the CDR3 is TGTGCCAGCTCACCAAGGACCTATCAAGAGACCCAGTACTTC.

This clone has a single count. The V gene is TRBV5-1, the J gene TRBJ2-3; D unclear. The CDR3 totals 15 residues. The germline V gene encodes CDR1 SGHRS and CDR2 YFSETQ. V was cut by 7 bases and J by 1 base, with 16 bases left in between. CDR3: CASHFGRFGTDTQYF. Written as DNA, the CDR3 is TGCGCCAGCCACTTCGGGCGGTTCGGCACAGATACGCAGTATTTT.

The rearrangement joins TRBV19 to TRBJ1-3, with 11 positions matching TRBD1. This CDR3 has 18 residues. Germline values: CDR1 LNHDA, CDR2 SQIVND (reference sequence). V trimming: 8 bases; J trimming: 1 base; junction bases outside the gene matches: 13. The CDR3 DNA reads as TGTGCCAGTGGGAGAAGGGACAGGGGGTTCATTTCTGGAAACACCATATATTTT. Its translation: CASGRRDRGFISGNTIYF.

The chain combines TRBV4-2 with TRBJ1-5, with D tentatively TRBD1 (5 bases). The CDR3 length is 14 residues. The V and J ends lost 1 base and 8 bases respectively, with 12 bases between them. The germline gives CDR1 LGHNA, CDR2 YNFKEQ. The CDR3 protein is CASSQVGPGEPQHF. CDR3 in DNA: TGTGCCAGCAGCCAAGTGGGTCCGGGGGAGCCCCAGCATTTT.

CDR3 residues: CASSQAATTDTQYF. The CDR3 DNA is TGTGCCAGCAGCCAAGCGGCTACCACAGATACGCAGTATTTT. The chain has TRBV3-1 (or the pseudogene TRBV3-2) and TRBJ2-3; no clear D. This CDR3 is built from 14 residues. V was trimmed by 1 base and J by 2 bases, leaving 7 bases between them. In germline, CDR1 is LGHDT, CDR2 YNNKEL (reference sequence).

The genes are TRBV19 and TRBJ1-4; D possibly corresponds to TRBD1 (5 bases). The CDR3 contains 14 residues. V lost 3 bases and J lost 6, with 11 bases in between. The germline V gene has CDR1 LNHDA and CDR2 SQIVND (reference sequence). CDR3 sequence (DNA): TGTGCCAGTAGTATCGGCAGGGCGGATGAAAAACTGTTTTTT. Translated, it gives CASSIGRADEKLFF.

This clone was seen a single time. The J gene is TRBJ2-1, the V gene TRBV6-5; 11 nucleotides line up with TRBD1. Germline V gene sequence: CDR1 MNHEY, CDR2 SVGAGI. V was pared by 5 bases and J by 5 bases, with 5 bases of the junction left unmatched. This CDR3 region has 15 residues. CDR3 amino acids: CASSRTGGADNEQFF. The CDR3 coding sequence is TGTGCCAGCAGTAGGACAGGGGGCGCGGACAATGAGCAGTTCTTC.

CDR3 DNA sequence: TGTGCCAGCAGCTTAGATATCAACACTGAAGCTTTCTTT. Translation: CASSLDINTEAFF. The chain employs TRBV11-2 and TRBJ1-1; D remains ambiguous. This CDR3 has 13 amino acids. Germline CDR1 and CDR2: SGHAT and FQNNGV. The V gene lost 0 bases and the J gene lost 2 bases, with 4 bases spanning the gap. The complete variable domain, with remaining parts taken from reference TRBV11-2 and TRBJ1-1, reads EAGVAQSPRYKIIEKRQSVAFWCNPISGHATLYWYQQILGQGPKLLIQFQNNGVVDDSQLPKDRFSAERLKGVDSTLKIQPAKLEDSAVYLCASSLDINTEAFFGQGTRLTVV.

This chain links TRBV5-1 with TRBJ1-1; D might be TRBD1 (6 bases). V lost 1 base and J lost 4, with 11 bases in between. Germline CDR1 and CDR2: SGHRS and YFSETQ. The CDR3 is 14 amino acids. The CDR3 region has the DNA TGCGCCAGCAGCTTGAGTGGGGGGCTCACTGAAGCTTTCTTT. Protein sequence: CASSLSGGLTEAFF.

This sequence joins TRBV9 and TRBJ1-1; TRBD1 is a possible D gene (6 bases). With 3 bases removed from V and 5 bases from J, the gap between germline ends came to 20 bases. The length of the CDR3 is 16 residues. The germline gives CDR1 SGDLS, CDR2 YYNGEE. CDR3 residues: CASSGASGGWGTEAFF. Written as DNA, the CDR3 is TGTGCCAGCAGCGGAGCGAGTGGGGGCTGGGGTACTGAAGCTTTCTTT.

This clone was found once. This chain uses TRBV5-1 with TRBJ2-1; no clear D. The CDR3 spans 14 residues. Per the germline V gene, CDR1 is SGHRS and CDR2 is YFSETQ. The V gene lost 7 bases and the J gene lost 0 bases, with 11 bases spanning the gap. This CDR3 reads CASGYLSSYNEQFF. For the CDR3, the DNA is TGCGCCAGCGGATACCTGAGCTCCTACAATGAGCAGTTCTTC.